This T cell receptor (beta chain) originates from a study of CD8 T cells in ankylosing spondylitis. General study findings and limits: There was a TCR beta motif, made of 7 or 8 highly homologous variants, that appeared characteristic of ankylosing spondylitis blood. Certain motif variants had earlier appeared in reactive arthritis synovial fluid and blood. The authors reported significant enrichment of disease-linked clones in matched ankylosing spondylitis synovial fluid. The disease-linked clones had a CD8+ phenotype and low blood frequencies.

Germline V gene sequence: CDR1 SGHRS, CDR2 YFSETQ. This CDR3 contains 15 residues. TCRdb fed the 5' RACE reads into MiXCR, producing one record per CDR3 protein. Among under 150,000 distinct CDR3 sequences listed, 10% to 12% were seen once. A note on this clonotype: What it binds is unknown. Given a much more abundant clone one base away, this may be a read error.

The sample consisted of blood, either unsorted or a sorted T cell fraction (not recorded which). The J gene is TRBJ2-5, the V gene TRBV5-1, with 10 bases identical to TRBD1. The source of this sequence is a female donor with ankylosing spondylitis or in good health (not recorded which). CDR3: CASSTRQGAQETRYF. The CDR3 DNA is TGCGCCAGCAGCACCCGACAGGGGGCCCAAGAGACCCGGTACTTC.